This record concerns one TCR beta chain sequence. Its antigen remains unidentified. This entry is derived from a study of T cell responses to AZD1222 COVID-19 vaccine. Overall study context: The analysis combined second doses at about 4 or about 12 weeks. General study results and limits: Baseline serostatus was positive in only a handful of AZD1222 recipients.

Using immunoSEQ multiplex PCR, the repertoire was profiled, and TCRdb retains in-frame clones only, with some absent. The sample has 150,000 to 180,000 clones, 90% seen once. This CDR3 has 11 amino acids. V shed 3 bases and J shed 15 bases, with 12 bases lying between them. The V and J genes are TRBV12-3 or TRBV12-4 and TRBJ2-1; D remains ambiguous. The sequencing here drew on peripheral blood, taken on day 0 of AZD1222 vaccination. This TCR was sampled from an adult in good health. In nucleotides, the CDR3 is TGTGCCAGCAGTTTTGACATGAGACTGTTCTTC. It translates to CASSFDMRLFF.